The 17 T cell receptor beta chains reported below all come from one sample, sequenced in a study of CD4 T cells in relation to SARS-CoV-2 and coronaviruses. Clones were read by immunoSEQ multiplex PCR, and TCRdb kept only the in-frame ones, dropping some. The table has about 22,000 clones, roughly 80% seen once. CD4+ T cells from unexposed donors were obtained before the COVID-19 pandemic (2011-2018). After about 10 days of culture, CD4+ T cells were isolated. No antigen is known for these receptors. Sequenced: CD4+ T cells from PBMCs, cultured in vitro. The receptor set was obtained from a human donor in good health.

J is TRBJ1-2 and V is TRBV9; TRBD1 agrees at 8 bases. The CDR3 is 15 amino acids. Germline V gene lookup returns CDR1 SGDLS and CDR2 YYNGEE. V lost 4 bases and J lost 4; bases outside the gene matches: 9. DNA for the CDR3: TGTGCCAGCAGCACGTGGACAGGGCACCCCTATGGCTACACCTTC. It yields the protein CASSTWTGHPYGYTF. The complete variable domain, with remaining parts taken from reference TRBV9 and TRBJ1-2, reads DSGVTQTPKHLITATGQRVTLRCSPRSGDLSVYWYQQSLDQGLQFLIQYYNGEERAKGNILERFSAQQFPDLHSELNLSSLELGDSALYFCASSTWTGHPYGYTFGSGTRLTVV.

The chain has TRBV6-4 and TRBJ1-2; D uncertain. The CDR3 spans 14 residues. Germline-derived CDR1 and CDR2 are MRHNA and SNTAGT. Trimming stripped 3 bases from V and 8 bases from J, with 16 bases between. The CDR3 region is CASSENFGGIGYTF. DNA of the CDR3: TGTGCCAGCAGTGAGAATTTCGGAGGGATCGGCTACACCTTC.

The chain combines TRBV5-5 with TRBJ2-3; D remains unclear. Germline assignment: CDR1 SGHKS and CDR2 YYEKEE (reference sequence). The CDR3 has 13 residues. The V and J ends lost 5 bases and 0 bases respectively, with 7 bases between them. DNA of the CDR3: TGTGCCAGCAGTCCCTATAGCACAGATACGCAGTATTTT. It specifies CASSPYSTDTQYF.

J is TRBJ1-1 and V is TRBV15, with D possibly matching TRBD1 (5 bases). Germline V gene lookup returns CDR1 LNHNV and CDR2 YYDKDF (reference sequence). The CDR3 is made up of 15 amino acids. V was shortened by 0 bases and J by 0 bases, with 8 bases between the two germline ends. CDR3 sequence: CATSRDATVNTEAFF. For the CDR3, the DNA is TGTGCCACCAGCAGAGATGCGACAGTGAACACTGAAGCTTTCTTT.

The chain couples TRBV2 to TRBJ2-2, with 7 bases lining up with TRBD2. V shed 7 bases, J shed 2 bases, and the junction held 7 bases outside the gene matches. This CDR3 contains 15 residues. The germline V gene has CDR1 SNHLY and CDR2 FYNNEI. CDR3 loop: CASTGDYGNTGELFF. The CDR3 region has the DNA TGTGCCAGCACCGGGGACTACGGTAACACCGGGGAGCTGTTTTTT. The full variable domain, with the rest looked up from reference TRBV2 and TRBJ2-2, is EPEVTQTPSHQVTQMGQEVILRCVPISNHLYFYWYRQILGQKVEFLVSFYNNEISEKSEIFDDQFSVERPDGSNFTLKIRSTKLEDSAMYFCASTGDYGNTGELFFGEGSRLTVL.

The chain combines TRBV19 with TRBJ1-2, with D hard to call. CDR1 is LNHDA, CDR2 SQIVND, per germline (reference sequence). The CDR3 has 13 amino acids. The V end was cut by 5 bases, the J end by 1 base, with 8 bases between. Here the CDR3 DNA reads TGTGCCAGTAGTCCACAGCTTAACTATGGCTACACCTTC. Translating it yields CASSPQLNYGYTF.

The V call is TRBV11-1, the J call TRBJ1-2, with no clear D. In germline, CDR1 is SGHAT, CDR2 FQDESV (reference sequence). The CDR3 spans 12 residues. V lost 5 bases and J lost 5, with 9 bases in between. The CDR3 sequence is CASSPAEYGYTF. Here the CDR3 DNA reads TGTGCCAGCAGCCCAGCAGAGTATGGCTACACCTTC.

The V gene is TRBV5-1, the J gene TRBJ2-2; D ambiguous. V was trimmed by 4 bases and J by 4 bases, leaving 5 bases between them. This CDR3 region has 12 residues. Per germline, CDR1 SGHRS and CDR2 YFSETQ. Here the CDR3 DNA reads TGCGCCAGCAGCCTCACCACCGGGGAGCTGTTTTTT. Its protein product is CASSLTTGELFF.

The V call is TRBV14, the J call TRBJ2-7; 11 bases match TRBD2. CDR3 length: 15 residues. V trimming: 1 base; J trimming: 6 bases; junction bases outside the gene matches: 5. The V gene's germline CDR1 is SGHDN and CDR2 FVKESK. The CDR3 reads CASSQALAGGREQYF. CDR3 nucleotide sequence: TGTGCCAGCAGCCAAGCTTTAGCGGGAGGGCGCGAGCAGTACTTC. The full variable domain, with the rest looked up from reference TRBV14 and TRBJ2-7, is EAGVTQFPSHSVIEKGQTVTLRCDPISGHDNLYWYRRVMGKEIKFLLHFVKESKQDESGMPNNRFLAERTGGTYSTLKVQPAELEDSGVYFCASSQALAGGREQYFGPGTRLTVT.

The V call is TRBV18, the J call TRBJ2-7, with a weak D call TRBD1 (5 bases). V lost 1 base to trimming and J lost 2 bases, with 12 bases between them. The germline CDR1 and CDR2 sequences are KGHSH and LQKENI. The CDR3 has 15 residues. DNA of the CDR3: TGTGCCAGCTCACCACAGCTCGACAGCCCCTACGAGCAGTACTTC. This gives the protein CASSPQLDSPYEQYF. The full variable domain, rest sourced from reference TRBV18 and TRBJ2-7, is NAGVMQNPRHLVRRRGQEARLRCSPMKGHSHVYWYRQLPEEGLKFMVYLQKENIIDESGMPKERFSAEFPKEGPSILRIQQVVRGDSAAYFCASSPQLDSPYEQYFGPGTRLTVT.

The gene calls are TRBV9 and TRBJ2-5; the match to TRBD1 covers 8 bases. The CDR3 extends over 15 amino acids. Germline V gene data show CDR1 as SGDLS and CDR2 as YYNGEE. V lost 2 bases and J lost 5; bases outside the gene matches: 8. The CDR3 bases are TGTGCCAGCAGCGTCTCGGCAGGGGGCGAGGAGACCCAGTACTTC. Translated: CASSVSAGGEETQYF. The variable domain in full, with the rest retrieved from reference TRBV9 and TRBJ2-5, is DSGVTQTPKHLITATGQRVTLRCSPRSGDLSVYWYQQSLDQGLQFLIQYYNGEERAKGNILERFSAQQFPDLHSELNLSSLELGDSALYFCASSVSAGGEETQYFGPGTRLLVL.

The V call is TRBV2, the J call TRBJ2-2; D gene unclear. CDR1 is SNHLY, CDR2 FYNNEI, per germline. Trimming took off 2 bases at V and 6 bases at J, with 7 bases between the two ends. The CDR3 has 13 amino acids. The CDR3 nucleotides are TGTGCCAGCAGTGAATCAAAAGCCGGGGAGCTGTTTTTT. This codes for CASSESKAGELFF.

The sample holds a few counts of this clone. The rearrangement uses TRBV13 and TRBJ2-7, with TRBD2 matching over 10 bases. The CDR3 runs to 17 residues. V shed 4 bases, J shed 2 bases, and the junction held 11 bases outside the gene matches. Germline V gene data show CDR1 as PRHDT and CDR2 as FYEKMQ (reference sequence). CDR3: CASSSPLGLAVAYEQYF. The CDR3 nucleotides read TGTGCCAGCAGCTCACCCCTTGGACTAGCGGTGGCCTACGAGCAGTACTTC.

The chain combines TRBV24-1 with TRBJ2-7; 13 positions match TRBD2. V lost 4 bases to trimming and J lost 4 bases; unmatched junction nucleotides: 3. Germline values: CDR1 KGHDR, CDR2 SFDVKD. CDR3 length equals 15 residues. In nucleotides, the CDR3 is TGTGCCACCAGTGACCCGACTAGCGGGAGGTACGAGCAGTACTTC. Residues: CATSDPTSGRYEQYF.

This clone is a singleton in its sample. This sequence joins TRBV7-9 and TRBJ1-4, with no clear D. The germline gives CDR1 SEHNR, CDR2 FQNEAQ (reference sequence). This CDR3 contains 13 residues. V was trimmed by 5 bases and J by 7 bases, leaving 11 bases between them. DNA for the CDR3: TGTGCCAGCAGCCCTCGACCTCCTGAAAAACTGTTTTTT. Its protein product is CASSPRPPEKLFF. The whole variable domain, remainder taken from reference TRBV7-9 and TRBJ1-4, is DTGVSQNPRHKITKRGQNVTFRCDPISEHNRLYWYRQTLGQGPEFLTYFQNEAQLEKSRLLSDRFSAERPKGSFSTLEIQRTEQGDSAMYLCASSPRPPEKLFFGSGTQLSVL.

The genes are TRBV19 and TRBJ2-3; 14 nucleotides line up with TRBD2. Unmatched junction bases numbered 9, after V lost 5 bases and J lost 2 bases. Germline V lookup: CDR1 LNHDA, CDR2 SQIVND (reference sequence). CDR3 length: 18 amino acids. CDR3 loop: CASSGTRTSGRFTDTQYF. CDR3 nucleotide sequence: TGTGCCAGTAGTGGGACGAGGACTAGCGGGAGGTTCACAGATACGCAGTATTTT.

This chain connects TRBV7-9 to TRBJ2-7, with TRBD2 matching over 9 bases. Germline V lookup: CDR1 SEHNR, CDR2 FQNEAQ (reference sequence). This CDR3 is 15 amino acids long. The J segment lost 6 bases and the V segment lost 5 bases, leaving 11 bases of the junction unmatched. In nucleotides, the CDR3 is TGTGCCAGCAGCGGACAAGCGGGAGGTGGTGGCGAGCAGTACTTC. Translated, it gives CASSGQAGGGGEQYF.